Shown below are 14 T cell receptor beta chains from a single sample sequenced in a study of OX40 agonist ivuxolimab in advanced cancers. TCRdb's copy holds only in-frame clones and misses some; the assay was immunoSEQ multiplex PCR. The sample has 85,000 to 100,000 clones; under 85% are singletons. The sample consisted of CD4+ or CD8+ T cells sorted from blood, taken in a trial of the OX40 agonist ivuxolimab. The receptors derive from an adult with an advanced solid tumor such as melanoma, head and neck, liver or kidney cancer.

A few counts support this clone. DNA of the CDR3: TGTGCCAGTAGTATTTCCGTTGGGAGCCATCAGCCCCAGCATTTT. The encoded protein is CASSISVGSHQPQHF. The V and J genes are TRBV19 and TRBJ1-5; D is uncertain. This CDR3 spans 15 amino acids. The V end was cut by 3 bases, the J end by 5 bases, with 14 bases between. Germline loops: CDR1 LNHDA, CDR2 SQIVND (reference sequence).

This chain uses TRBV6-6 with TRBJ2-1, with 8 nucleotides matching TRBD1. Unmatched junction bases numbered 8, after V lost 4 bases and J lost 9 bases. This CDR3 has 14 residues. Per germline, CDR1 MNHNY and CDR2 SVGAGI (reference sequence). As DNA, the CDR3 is TGTGCCAGCAGTTTCTCGACCGGGACAGGTGAGCAGTTCTTC. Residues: CASSFSTGTGEQFF.

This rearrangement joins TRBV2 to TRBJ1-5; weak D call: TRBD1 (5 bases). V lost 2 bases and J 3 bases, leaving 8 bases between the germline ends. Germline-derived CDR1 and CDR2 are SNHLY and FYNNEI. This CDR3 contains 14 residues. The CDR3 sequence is CASSENRNNQPQHF. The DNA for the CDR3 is TGTGCCAGCAGTGAAAACAGGAACAATCAGCCCCAGCATTTT.

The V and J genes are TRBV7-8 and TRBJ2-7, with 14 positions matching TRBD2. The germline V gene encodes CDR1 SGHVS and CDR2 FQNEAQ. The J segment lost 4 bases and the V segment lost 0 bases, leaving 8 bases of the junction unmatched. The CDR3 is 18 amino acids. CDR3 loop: CASSLATSGRGIPYEQYF. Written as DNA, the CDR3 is TGTGCCAGCAGCTTAGCGACTAGCGGGAGGGGTATCCCTTACGAGCAGTACTTC.

CDR3 amino acids: CASSLGLAGVPDEQFF. In DNA form, the CDR3 reads TGTGCCAGCAGCTTAGGGCTAGCGGGAGTTCCCGATGAGCAGTTCTTC. The J gene is TRBJ2-1, the V gene TRBV7-9, with 10 bases lining up with TRBD2. The germline gives CDR1 SEHNR, CDR2 FQNEAQ (reference sequence). The CDR3 spans 16 residues. The V gene end was trimmed by 1 base and the J gene end by 8 bases; junction bases not matched to a gene: 8.

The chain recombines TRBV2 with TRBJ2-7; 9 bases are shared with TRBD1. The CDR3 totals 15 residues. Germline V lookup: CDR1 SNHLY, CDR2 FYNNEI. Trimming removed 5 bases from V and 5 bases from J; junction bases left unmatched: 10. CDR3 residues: CASSRKGQGVNEQYF. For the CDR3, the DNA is TGTGCCAGCAGTAGAAAGGGACAGGGTGTCAACGAGCAGTACTTC.

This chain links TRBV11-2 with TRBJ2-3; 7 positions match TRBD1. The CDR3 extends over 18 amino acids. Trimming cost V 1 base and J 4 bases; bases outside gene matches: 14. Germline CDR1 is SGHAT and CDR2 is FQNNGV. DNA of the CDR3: TGTGCCAGCAGCTTAGCCACCGAGAGTGGGGACAGTGCAGATACGCAGTATTTT. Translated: CASSLATESGDSADTQYF. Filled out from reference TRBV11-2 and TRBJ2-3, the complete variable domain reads EAGVAQSPRYKIIEKRQSVAFWCNPISGHATLYWYQQILGQGPKLLIQFQNNGVVDDSQLPKDRFSAERLKGVDSTLKIQPAKLEDSAVYLCASSLATESGDSADTQYFGPGTRLTVL.

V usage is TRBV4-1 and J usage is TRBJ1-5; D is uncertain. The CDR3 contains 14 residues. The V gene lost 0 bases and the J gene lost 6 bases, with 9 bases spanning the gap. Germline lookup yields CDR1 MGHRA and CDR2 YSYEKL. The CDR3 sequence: CASSQERSGQPQHF. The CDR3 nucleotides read TGCGCCAGCAGCCAAGAGCGGTCAGGTCAGCCCCAGCATTTT.

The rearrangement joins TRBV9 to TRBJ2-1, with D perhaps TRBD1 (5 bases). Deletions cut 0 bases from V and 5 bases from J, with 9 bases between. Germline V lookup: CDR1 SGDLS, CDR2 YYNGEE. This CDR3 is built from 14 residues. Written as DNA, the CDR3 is TGTGCCAGCAGCGTAGTTGGGGCGAACAATGAGCAGTTCTTC. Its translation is CASSVVGANNEQFF.

CDR3: CASSAGYSSYEQYF. The CDR3 DNA is TGTGCCAGCAGTGCCGGTTACAGCTCCTACGAGCAGTACTTC. This chain joins TRBV2 and TRBJ2-7; no firm D call. V was clipped by 4 bases and J by 0 bases, with 10 bases between them. Germline V gene lookup returns CDR1 SNHLY and CDR2 FYNNEI. This CDR3 contains 14 residues.

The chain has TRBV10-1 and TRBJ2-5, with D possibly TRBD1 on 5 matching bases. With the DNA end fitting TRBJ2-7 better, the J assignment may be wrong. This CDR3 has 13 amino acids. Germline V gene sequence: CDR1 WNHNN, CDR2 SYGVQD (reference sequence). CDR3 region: CASSAQVLDEQYF. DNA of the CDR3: TGCGCCAGCAGTGCACAGGTTCTCGACGAGCAGTACTTC.

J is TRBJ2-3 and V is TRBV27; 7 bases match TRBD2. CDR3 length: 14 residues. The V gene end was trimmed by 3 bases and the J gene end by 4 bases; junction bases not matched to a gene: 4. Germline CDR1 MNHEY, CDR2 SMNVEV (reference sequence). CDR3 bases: TGTGCCAGCAGTTTCGGACTAGGGGCAGATACGCAGTATTTT. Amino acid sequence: CASSFGLGADTQYF.

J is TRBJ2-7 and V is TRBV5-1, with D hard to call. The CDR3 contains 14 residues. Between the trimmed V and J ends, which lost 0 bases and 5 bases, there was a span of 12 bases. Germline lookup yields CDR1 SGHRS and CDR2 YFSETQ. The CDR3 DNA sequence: TGCGCCAGCAGCTTGGACAGATTCAGACACGAGCAGTACTTC. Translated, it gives CASSLDRFRHEQYF.

The CDR3 region is CASSYISYEQYF. CDR3 coding DNA: TGTGCCAGCAGTTACATCTCCTACGAGCAGTACTTC. The chain recombines TRBV6-5 with TRBJ2-7; D unclear. Germline CDR1 reads MNHEY; CDR2 reads SVGAGI. This CDR3 is built from 12 residues. Trimming pared 2 bases from V and 0 bases from J, leaving 2 bases between.